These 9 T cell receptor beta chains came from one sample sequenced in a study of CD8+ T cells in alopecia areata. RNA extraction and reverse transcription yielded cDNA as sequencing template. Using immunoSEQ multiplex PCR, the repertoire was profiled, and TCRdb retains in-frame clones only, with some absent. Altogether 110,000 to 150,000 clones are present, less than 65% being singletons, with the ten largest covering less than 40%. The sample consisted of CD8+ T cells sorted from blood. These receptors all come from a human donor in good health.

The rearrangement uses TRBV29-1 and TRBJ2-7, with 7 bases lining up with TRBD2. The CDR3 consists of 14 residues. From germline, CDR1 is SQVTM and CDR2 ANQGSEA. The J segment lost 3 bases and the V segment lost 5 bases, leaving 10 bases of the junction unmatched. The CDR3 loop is CSVWEGEGNYEQYF. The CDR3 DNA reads TGCAGCGTTTGGGAGGGAGAGGGAAACTACGAGCAGTACTTC.

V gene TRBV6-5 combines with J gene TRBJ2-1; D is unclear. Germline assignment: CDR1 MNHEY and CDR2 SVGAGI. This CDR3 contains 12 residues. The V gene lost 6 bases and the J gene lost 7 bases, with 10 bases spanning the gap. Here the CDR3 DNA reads TGTGCCAGCAGATCCAGCAAGAATGAGCAGTTCTTC. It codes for CASRSSKNEQFF.

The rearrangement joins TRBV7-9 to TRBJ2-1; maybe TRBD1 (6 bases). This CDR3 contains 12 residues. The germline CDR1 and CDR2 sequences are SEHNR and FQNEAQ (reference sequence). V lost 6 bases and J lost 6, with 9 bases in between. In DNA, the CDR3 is TGTGCCAGCAGGGGGGCGGTCAATGAGCAGTTCTTC. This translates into CASRGAVNEQFF.

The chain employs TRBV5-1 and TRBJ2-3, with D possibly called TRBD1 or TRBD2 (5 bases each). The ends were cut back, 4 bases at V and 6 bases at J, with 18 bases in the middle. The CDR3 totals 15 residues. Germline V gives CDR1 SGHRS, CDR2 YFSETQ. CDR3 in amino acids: CASSARGARIDTQYF. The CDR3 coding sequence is TGCGCCAGCAGCGCCCGGGGCGCGAGAATCGATACGCAGTATTTT. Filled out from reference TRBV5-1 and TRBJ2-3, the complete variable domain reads KAGVTQTPRYLIKTRGQQVTLSCSPISGHRSVSWYQQTPGQGLQFLFEYFSETQRNKGNFPGRFSGRQFSNSRSEMNVSTLELGDSALYLCASSARGARIDTQYFGPGTRLTVL.

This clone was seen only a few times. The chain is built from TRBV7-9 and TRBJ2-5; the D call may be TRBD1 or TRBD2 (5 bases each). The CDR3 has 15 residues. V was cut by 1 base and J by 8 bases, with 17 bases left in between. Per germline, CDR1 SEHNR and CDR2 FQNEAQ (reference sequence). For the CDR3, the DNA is TGTGCCAGCAGCTTAGGGCGAGGGACCGACGTAACCCAGTACTTC. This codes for CASSLGRGTDVTQYF.

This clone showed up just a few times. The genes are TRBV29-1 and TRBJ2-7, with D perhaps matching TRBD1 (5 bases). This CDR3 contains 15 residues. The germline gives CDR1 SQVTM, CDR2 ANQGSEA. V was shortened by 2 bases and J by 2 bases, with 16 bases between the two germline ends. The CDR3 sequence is CSVESGQGPTYEQYF. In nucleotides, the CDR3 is TGCAGCGTTGAATCCGGGCAGGGCCCAACCTACGAGCAGTACTTC.

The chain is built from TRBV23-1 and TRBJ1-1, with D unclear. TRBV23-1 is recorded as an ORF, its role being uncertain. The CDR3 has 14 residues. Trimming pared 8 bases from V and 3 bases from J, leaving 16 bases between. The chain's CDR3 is CASGSRKTDTEAFF. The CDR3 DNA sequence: TGCGCCAGCGGGTCCAGGAAGACGGACACTGAAGCTTTCTTT.

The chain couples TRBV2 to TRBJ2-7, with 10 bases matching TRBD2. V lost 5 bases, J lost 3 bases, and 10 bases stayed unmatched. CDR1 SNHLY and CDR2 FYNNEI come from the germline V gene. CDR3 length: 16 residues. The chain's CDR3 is CASSMISGLANYEQYF. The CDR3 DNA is TGTGCCAGCAGTATGATCTCGGGACTAGCGAACTACGAGCAGTACTTC.

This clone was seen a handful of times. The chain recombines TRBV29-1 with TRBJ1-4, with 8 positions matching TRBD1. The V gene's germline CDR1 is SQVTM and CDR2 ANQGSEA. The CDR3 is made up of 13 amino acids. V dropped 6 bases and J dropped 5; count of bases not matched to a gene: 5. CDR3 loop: CSVGTGINEKLFF. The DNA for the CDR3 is TGCAGCGTGGGGACAGGAATAAATGAAAAACTGTTTTTT.